These 15 T cell receptor beta chains came from one sample sequenced in a study of cytomegalovirus exposure and HLA in healthy donors. The assay was immunoSEQ multiplex PCR, and TCRdb's table has in-frame clones only and misses some. This table has around 300,000 clones, 70% to 90% appearing once. The sequencing sample was made of PBMCs. The receptors derive from a man between 25 and 39 years old in good health and CMV-seronegative.

This clone was observed once. This chain links TRBV7-9 with TRBJ1-1; 8 positions agree with TRBD1. Unmatched junction bases numbered 7, after V lost 7 bases and J lost 3 bases. CDR3 length: 14 residues. The germline CDR1 and CDR2 sequences are SEHNR and FQNEAQ (reference sequence). CDR3 coding DNA: TGTGCCAGCATCGGGGGGACAGGCGACACTGAAGCTTTCTTT. Its protein product is CASIGGTGDTEAFF.

This clone is a singleton in its sample. V and J are TRBV6-1 and TRBJ2-1; tentative D call: TRBD2 (6 bases). V gave up 7 bases and J gave up 6 bases, with 16 bases separating them. CDR3 size: 14 residues. From germline, CDR1 is MNHNS and CDR2 SASEGT. The CDR3 region has the DNA TGTGCCAGCACCCTTCTACACGGGGGCAATGAGCAGTTCTTC. Protein: CASTLLHGGNEQFF.

The chain uses TRBV4-2 and TRBJ1-5; possibly TRBD1 for D (5 bases). Trimming pared 1 base from V and 10 bases from J, leaving 23 bases between. The CDR3 contains 17 residues. The germline V gene has CDR1 LGHNA and CDR2 YNFKEQ. The CDR3 nucleotides are TGTGCCAGCAGCCAAGTCGCCGGGGGGGGAGTTCTTTATCCCCAGCATTTT. Amino acids: CASSQVAGGGVLYPQHF.

Turning to this clone: This same CDR3 is encoded by further DNA sequences in the sample. V is TRBV7-9 and J is TRBJ1-1; D is unresolved. The germline V gene encodes CDR1 SEHNR and CDR2 FQNEAQ (reference sequence). Trimming shortened V by 5 bases and J by 5 bases, and 6 bases separated the two germline ends. This CDR3 comprises 11 residues. The CDR3 bases are TGTGCCAGCAGCCCCAGGACTGAAGCTTTCTTT. It codes for CASSPRTEAFF.

The chain couples TRBV5-1 to TRBJ2-5; the match to TRBD1 covers 8 bases. V trimming: 4 bases; J trimming: 0 bases; junction bases outside the gene matches: 17. In germline, CDR1 is SGHRS, CDR2 YFSETQ. The CDR3 extends over 19 amino acids. The DNA of the CDR3 is TGCGCCAGCAGCCACCCCGGAACAGGGGGGAATTGGTACCAAGAGACCCAGTACTTC. The encoded protein is CASSHPGTGGNWYQETQYF.

V and J are TRBV2 and TRBJ2-7; 8 nucleotides align to TRBD1. V was pared by 6 bases and J by 3 bases, with 10 bases of the junction left unmatched. CDR3 length: 15 residues. Germline V gene sequence: CDR1 SNHLY, CDR2 FYNNEI. CDR3 nucleotide sequence: TGTGCCAGCAGCAGACAGGGGATGGGCTACTACGAGCAGTACTTC. It codes for CASSRQGMGYYEQYF.

The chain joins TRBV30 to TRBJ1-2; 7 positions agree with TRBD1. The CDR3 runs to 12 residues. Germline lookup yields CDR1 GTSNPN and CDR2 SVGIG (reference sequence). Losses at the gene ends were 4 bases for V and 8 bases for J; bases not matched to a gene: 7. This CDR3 is CAWTPQGYGYTF. For the CDR3, the DNA is TGTGCCTGGACGCCACAGGGGTACGGCTACACCTTC. Filled out from reference TRBV30 and TRBJ1-2, the complete variable domain reads SQTIHQWPATLVQPVGSPLSLECTVEGTSNPNLYWYRQAAGRGLQLLFYSVGIGQISSEVPQNLSASRPQDRQFILSSKKLLLSDSGFYLCAWTPQGYGYTFGSGTRLTVV.

The chain combines TRBV4-3 with TRBJ1-5, with a tentative D call TRBD1 (6 bases). V shed 0 bases and J shed 6 bases, with 18 bases lying between them. CDR3 length equals 17 residues. Germline V gives CDR1 LGHNA, CDR2 YSLEER. The CDR3, as DNA: TGCGCCAGCAGCCAAGAAGGGGCAGAGGGGGAGGGTCAGCCCCAGCATTTT. Its protein product is CASSQEGAEGEGQPQHF.

This chain uses TRBV5-4 with TRBJ1-1, with 7 positions matching TRBD1. Looked up from germline, CDR1 is SGHNT and CDR2 is YYREEE (reference sequence). Trimming at V came to 0 bases and at J to 1 base, leaving 6 bases not matched to a gene. This CDR3 is built from 16 residues. This CDR3 is CASSLGTGAWNTEAFF. The CDR3 region has the DNA TGTGCCAGCAGCTTGGGGACAGGAGCTTGGAACACTGAAGCTTTCTTT.

The chain employs TRBV7-9 and TRBJ2-7; 8 nucleotides match TRBD1. CDR1 and CDR2 (germline): SEHNR, FQNEAQ (reference sequence). The V and J ends lost 5 bases and 0 bases, in that order; junction bases with no gene match: 9. The CDR3 has 16 residues. CDR3 in DNA: TGTGCCAGCAGCCCAGGGGGCGCCTTGCTCTCCTACGAGCAGTACTTC. Residues: CASSPGGALLSYEQYF.

The rearrangement links TRBV9 to TRBJ1-5; D remains ambiguous. The CDR3 extends over 13 amino acids. Germline V CDR1 and CDR2: SGDLS, YYNGEE. V lost 3 bases and J lost 0, with 4 bases in between. CDR3 region: CASSADSNQPQHF. DNA of the CDR3: TGTGCCAGCAGCGCAGATAGCAATCAGCCCCAGCATTTT.

J is TRBJ2-7 and V is TRBV7-9; 9 nucleotides match TRBD1. Looked up from germline, CDR1 is SEHNR and CDR2 is FQNEAQ (reference sequence). V lost 3 bases and J lost 1; bases outside the gene matches: 7. The CDR3 has 16 amino acids. The CDR3 is CASSLRTGGGSYEQYF. CDR3 nucleotides: TGTGCCAGCAGCTTGCGCACAGGGGGCGGATCCTACGAGCAGTACTTC. Filled out from reference TRBV7-9 and TRBJ2-7, the complete variable domain reads DTGVSQNPRHKITKRGQNVTFRCDPISEHNRLYWYRQTLGQGPEFLTYFQNEAQLEKSRLLSDRFSAERPKGSFSTLEIQRTEQGDSAMYLCASSLRTGGGSYEQYFGPGTRLTVT.

This chain connects TRBV7-2 to TRBJ2-3; a weak D match, TRBD2 (5 bases). Trimming shortened V by 5 bases and J by 4 bases, and 10 bases separated the two germline ends. The CDR3 is 13 amino acids. Germline assignment: CDR1 SGHTA and CDR2 FQGNSA. CDR3 protein: CASSNGMADTQYF. Written as DNA, the CDR3 is TGTGCCAGCAGCAACGGGATGGCAGATACGCAGTATTTT.

The chain joins TRBV9 to TRBJ2-1; D may be TRBD2 (6 bases). This CDR3 contains 15 residues. V shed 4 bases and J shed 9 bases, with 20 bases lying between them. The V gene's germline CDR1 is SGDLS and CDR2 YYNGEE. The CDR3 sequence: CASSPTRVESGEQFF. The CDR3 DNA sequence: TGTGCCAGCAGCCCGACTAGGGTCGAAAGCGGTGAGCAGTTCTTC.

J is TRBJ2-2 and V is TRBV5-4; D gene uncertain. V lost 3 bases to trimming and J lost 6 bases, with 15 bases between them. Germline CDR1 reads SGHNT; CDR2 reads YYREEE (reference sequence). The length of the CDR3 is 15 residues. This CDR3 reads CASSSGGPGSGELFF. CDR3 nucleotides: TGTGCCAGCAGCTCCGGCGGTCCCGGGTCCGGGGAGCTGTTTTTT.